Following are 29 T cell receptor beta chains from one sample sequenced in a study of T cells after posttransplantation cyclophosphamide. Repertoires were generated with immunoSEQ multiplex PCR, while TCRdb's copy carries only in-frame clones and drops some. Reported are approximately 35,000 clones, none seen only once; the ten largest carry more than 4.5%. The source material was PBMCs. The receptor source for this set is a woman in her twenties or thirties in good health and a related stem cell transplant donor.

This clone was picked up many times. The chain links TRBV19 to TRBJ2-7; tentatively, D is TRBD1 (6 bases). The CDR3 contains 15 residues. Looked up from germline, CDR1 is LNHDA and CDR2 is SQIVND (reference sequence). V was pared by 4 bases and J by 7 bases, with 20 bases between. CDR3 in DNA: TGTGCCAGTAGTAAATCCGGGACAACCCCGGTGGAGCAGTACTTC. Residues: CASSKSGTTPVEQYF.

In this sample, this clone turned up many times. V usage is TRBV5-6 and J usage is TRBJ1-4, with TRBD1 matching over 8 bases. The CDR3 is made up of 15 amino acids. V dropped 5 bases and J dropped 7; count of bases not matched to a gene: 10. Germline CDR1 SGHDT, CDR2 YYEEEE. The CDR3, as DNA: TGTGCCAGCAGATTGCAGGGGGCGCTGAGTGAAAAACTGTTTTTT. Amino acids: CASRLQGALSEKLFF. The whole variable domain, remainder taken from reference TRBV5-6 and TRBJ1-4, is DAGVTQSPTHLIKTRGQQVTLRCSPKSGHDTVSWYQQALGQGPQFIFQYYEEEERQRGNFPDRFSGHQFPNYSSELNVNALLLGDSALYLCASRLQGALSEKLFFGSGTQLSVL.

This clone was seen ten or more times. The CDR3 loop reads CASSQPVRDRAYHTF. The CDR3 DNA reads as TGCGCCAGCAGCCAACCCGTAAGGGACAGAGCTTACCACACCTTC. This chain uses TRBV4-1 with TRBJ1-2, with 7 bases that match TRBD1. The CDR3 has 15 residues. The ends lost 2 bases at V and 12 bases at J; junction bases unmatched: 15. The germline gives CDR1 MGHRA, CDR2 YSYEKL.

V gene TRBV2 combines with J gene TRBJ2-5; possible D gene TRBD1, 5 bases. The germline gives CDR1 SNHLY, CDR2 FYNNEI. This CDR3 comprises 15 residues. The V and J ends lost 2 bases and 1 base respectively, with 11 bases between them. The CDR3: CASSEQGIIQETQYF. CDR3 sequence (DNA): TGTGCCAGCAGTGAACAGGGAATCATCCAAGAGACCCAGTACTTC.

This clone was seen repeatedly, ten times or more. The gene calls are TRBV7-2 and TRBJ1-5; no firm D call. Germline CDR1 and CDR2: SGHTA and FQGNSA. CDR3 length: 15 residues. V lost 1 base, J lost 7 bases, and 14 bases lay in between. The CDR3 is CASSLVPQAGQPQHF. The CDR3 DNA reads TGTGCCAGCAGCTTAGTGCCCCAGGCTGGCCAGCCCCAGCATTTT. Using reference TRBV7-2 and TRBJ1-5 for the parts outside the CDR3, the full variable domain is GAGVSQSPSNKVTEKGKDVELRCDPISGHTALYWYRQSLGQGLEFLIYFQGNSAPDKSGLPSDRFSAERTGGSVSTLTIQRTQQEDSAVYLCASSLVPQAGQPQHFGDGTRLSIL.

This clone was recorded a few times. The genes are TRBV5-6 and TRBJ2-3, with 10 bases identical to TRBD2. The V gene's germline CDR1 is SGHDT and CDR2 YYEEEE. This CDR3 contains 16 residues. J gave up 4 bases and V 0 bases, and 5 bases lay outside the gene matches. Written as DNA, the CDR3 is TGTGCCAGCAGCTTGGGGCTAGCGGGGGTCGCAGATACGCAGTATTTT. This codes for CASSLGLAGVADTQYF.

This clone was detected many times. The V and J genes are TRBV7-9 and TRBJ1-6; D is ambiguous. This CDR3 is 16 amino acids long. V was shortened by 0 bases and J by 3 bases, with 9 bases between the two germline ends. Germline V gives CDR1 SEHNR, CDR2 FQNEAQ (reference sequence). CDR3 DNA sequence: TGTGCCAGCAGCTTAGCGCGGGGAATCTATAATTCACCCCTCCACTTT. Protein sequence: CASSLARGIYNSPLHF.

The table lists this clone with many counts. The chain links TRBV4-2 to TRBJ1-3, with D hard to call. Per germline, CDR1 LGHNA and CDR2 YNFKEQ. The CDR3 runs 14 residues. The V end was cut by 2 bases, the J end by 0 bases, with 5 bases between. Here the CDR3 DNA reads TGTGCCAGCAGCCAAATTAGCTCTGGAAACACCATATATTTT. It translates to CASSQISSGNTIYF.

There are many counts of this clone. The chain combines TRBV6-2 or TRBV6-3 with TRBJ2-7; 9 nucleotides line up with TRBD1. V was pared by 5 bases and J by 5 bases, with 13 bases of the junction left unmatched. Germline lookup yields CDR1 MNHEY and CDR2 SVGEGT. CDR3 length: 16 amino acids. Here the CDR3 DNA reads TGTGCCAGCAGTGCCACGACGGGACAGGGTTCAGACGAGCAGTACTTC. It encodes CASSATTGQGSDEQYF.

This clone was counted at least ten times. The chain carries TRBV5-5 and TRBJ1-3; D perhaps matches TRBD1 (6 bases). CDR3 length: 17 residues. V lost 2 bases and J 0 bases, leaving 15 bases between the germline ends. Looked up from germline, CDR1 is SGHKS and CDR2 is YYEKEE (reference sequence). CDR3 coding DNA: TGTGCCAGCAGCTTCGCAGCCGGGACATCCTCTGGAAACACCATATATTTT. Translation gives CASSFAAGTSSGNTIYF. The whole variable domain, filled in from reference TRBV5-5 and TRBJ1-3, reads DAGVTQSPTHLIKTRGQQVTLRCSPISGHKSVSWYQQVLGQGPQFIFQYYEKEERGRGNFPDRFSARQFPNYSSELNVNALLLGDSALYLCASSFAAGTSSGNTIYFGEGSWLTVV.

This clone has a count of ten or more. The chain combines TRBV19 with TRBJ1-1; D gene unclear. Deletions cut 5 bases from V and 0 bases from J, with 10 bases between. This CDR3 is 14 amino acids long. Germline CDR1 LNHDA, CDR2 SQIVND (reference sequence). CDR3 sequence reads: CASSPPGMNTEAFF. In DNA form, the CDR3 reads TGTGCCAGTAGTCCCCCGGGTATGAACACTGAAGCTTTCTTT.

There are many counts of this clone. The chain carries TRBV27 and TRBJ2-1, with TRBD2 matching over 14 bases. Germline V gives CDR1 MNHEY, CDR2 SMNVEV (reference sequence). This CDR3 is 16 amino acids long. V was pared by 4 bases and J by 9 bases, with 8 bases of the junction left unmatched. The CDR3 bases are TGTGCCAGCAGTTCCCTGACTAGCGGGGGGGAGGGTGAGCAGTTCTTC. Amino acids: CASSSLTSGGEGEQFF.

This clone was counted many times. The chain joins TRBV10-2 to TRBJ2-1, with 8 bases aligning to TRBD2. V shed 4 bases, J shed 5 bases, and the junction held 10 bases outside the gene matches. The V gene's germline CDR1 is WSHSY and CDR2 SAAADI. The CDR3 contains 16 residues. Here the CDR3 reads CASSVNSGGGDNEQFF. CDR3 nucleotide sequence: TGCGCCAGCAGTGTTAACAGCGGGGGCGGGGACAATGAGCAGTTCTTC.

In this sample, this clone turned up many times. Other DNA sequences in the same sample also yield this CDR3. The chain is built from TRBV6-4 and TRBJ2-1, with 11 bases fitting TRBD2. After removal of 0 bases from V and 6 bases from J, the junction contained 1 base not matched to a gene. CDR3 length: 15 amino acids. CDR1 and CDR2 (germline): MRHNA, SNTAGT. CDR3 in DNA: TGTGCCAGCAGTGACTCTAGCGGGGGGGCCAATGAGCAGTTCTTC. It specifies CASSDSSGGANEQFF.

This clone was seen ten or more times. The CDR3 reads CASSFGDRDYEQYF. CDR3 nucleotides: TGTGCCAGCAGTTTTGGAGACAGGGACTACGAGCAGTACTTC. The chain combines TRBV27 with TRBJ2-7, with 7 bases that match TRBD1. Germline trimming cut 3 bases from V and 3 bases from J; bases unmatched to any gene: 5. Per the germline V gene, CDR1 is MNHEY and CDR2 is SMNVEV (reference sequence). This CDR3 is 14 amino acids long.

This clone has a count of ten or more. The chain links TRBV6-1 to TRBJ2-7; D remains unclear. This CDR3 comprises 14 residues. The V gene's germline CDR1 is MNHNS and CDR2 SASEGT. V lost 5 bases to trimming and J lost 2 bases, with 13 bases between them. The CDR3 spells CASSLRRGTYEQYF. The CDR3 DNA reads TGTGCCAGCAGTTTACGTCGCGGAACCTACGAGCAGTACTTC.

This clone was seen only a few times. The chain has TRBV29-1 and TRBJ2-5; 7 bases are shared with TRBD1. The CDR3 is 13 residues long. Trimming removed 2 bases from V and 4 bases from J; junction bases left unmatched: 4. The germline CDR1 and CDR2 sequences are SQVTM and ANQGSEA. The chain's CDR3 is CSVEYRGVETQYF. CDR3 nucleotides: TGCAGCGTTGAATACAGGGGAGTAGAGACCCAGTACTTC.

This clone was detected many times. V usage is TRBV6-5 and J usage is TRBJ2-7; perhaps D is TRBD1 or TRBD2 (5 bases each). The CDR3 loop spans 16 amino acids. V gave up 2 bases and J gave up 3 bases, with 17 bases separating them. Germline values: CDR1 MNHEY, CDR2 SVGAGI. This CDR3 reads CASSYVGIQGHYEQYF. The CDR3 coding sequence is TGTGCCAGCAGTTACGTCGGGATTCAGGGCCACTACGAGCAGTACTTC.

The table lists this clone with many counts. The V call is TRBV6-1, the J call TRBJ2-6, with D unclear. V shed 3 bases and J shed 0 bases, with 6 bases lying between them. In germline, CDR1 is MNHNS, CDR2 SASEGT. This CDR3 contains 15 residues. The CDR3 is CASSEYLSGANVLTF. DNA for the CDR3: TGTGCCAGCAGTGAGTATCTCTCTGGGGCCAACGTCCTGACTTTC.

The chain recombines TRBV29-1 with TRBJ1-2, with a tentative D call TRBD1 (6 bases). Trimming stripped 7 bases from V and 13 bases from J, with 19 bases between. This CDR3 spans 11 amino acids. CDR1 SQVTM and CDR2 ANQGSEA come from the germline V gene. For the CDR3, the DNA is TGCAGCGCTGGCCTGAACAGGGATGCCACCTTC. Translated: CSAGLNRDATF.

This clone was counted ten times or more. The J gene is TRBJ1-2, the V gene TRBV19; D remains ambiguous. V was shortened by 4 bases and J by 1 base, with 7 bases between the two germline ends. This CDR3 has 13 amino acids. Germline V CDR1 and CDR2: LNHDA, SQIVND (reference sequence). In nucleotides, the CDR3 is TGTGCCAGTAGTACCCCGGGTAACTATGGCTACACCTTC. Its protein product is CASSTPGNYGYTF.

This clone was counted at least ten times. The chain uses TRBV19 and TRBJ2-2; weak D call: TRBD1 (5 bases). V lost 7 bases and J 3 bases, leaving 9 bases between the germline ends. Germline CDR1 and CDR2: LNHDA and SQIVND (reference sequence). The CDR3 has 13 amino acids. CDR3 region: CASKRGYTGELFF. As DNA, the CDR3 is TGTGCCAGTAAAAGGGGCTACACCGGGGAGCTGTTTTTT.

This clone has ten or more counts. V gene TRBV19 combines with J gene TRBJ1-2; D possibly corresponds to TRBD1 (5 bases). CDR1 is LNHDA and CDR2 is SQIVND in the germline V gene (reference sequence). V was clipped by 1 base and J by 2 bases, with 11 bases between them. CDR3 length: 15 amino acids. This CDR3 reads CASSIGPTVNYGYTF. DNA of the CDR3: TGTGCCAGTAGTATAGGTCCGACAGTCAACTATGGCTACACCTTC.

J is TRBJ2-1 and V is TRBV29-1; 8 nucleotides line up with TRBD2. Germline V lookup: CDR1 SQVTM, CDR2 ANQGSEA. The V gene end was trimmed by 7 bases and the J gene end by 7 bases; junction bases not matched to a gene: 9. This CDR3 has 13 residues. This chain's CDR3 is CSARRGGLNEQFF. The DNA of the CDR3 is TGCAGCGCCCGACGGGGGGGCCTGAATGAGCAGTTCTTC.

This rearrangement joins TRBV24-1 to TRBJ2-7; 9 positions match TRBD2. Trimming at V came to 0 bases and at J to 6 bases, leaving 5 bases not matched to a gene. The CDR3 contains 15 residues. CDR1 and CDR2 from the germline V gene are KGHDR and SFDVKD. The chain's CDR3 is CATSDLSSGAGEQYF. The CDR3, as DNA: TGTGCCACCAGTGATTTGTCTAGCGGGGCTGGCGAGCAGTACTTC.

There are many counts of this clone. This chain uses TRBV27 with TRBJ2-3; D may be TRBD2 (6 bases). The germline V gene encodes CDR1 MNHEY and CDR2 SMNVEV (reference sequence). The length of the CDR3 is 13 residues. Trimming stripped 8 bases from V and 4 bases from J, with 13 bases between. CDR3 residues: CASRRAGADTQYF. The DNA for the CDR3 is TGTGCCAGCCGTCGAGCGGGTGCAGATACGCAGTATTTT.

The chain joins TRBV12-3 or TRBV12-4 to TRBJ1-2; D is uncertain. The CDR3 extends over 13 amino acids. Trimming removed 0 bases at V and 2 bases at J, with 4 bases between. CDR3 amino acids: CASSLAQNYGYTF. DNA of the CDR3: TGTGCCAGCAGTTTAGCCCAGAACTATGGCTACACCTTC.

This clone was detected a few times. The CDR3 region has the DNA TGTGCCAGCAGCGGGTCGTGGGCCACAGATACGCAGTATTTT. Residues: CASSGSWATDTQYF. The chain is built from TRBV9 and TRBJ2-3; D gene ambiguous. Germline CDR1 SGDLS, CDR2 YYNGEE. The CDR3 runs 14 residues. V dropped 3 bases and J dropped 2 bases, with 10 bases sitting between them.

V gene TRBV5-1 combines with J gene TRBJ2-1; tentatively, D is TRBD2 (5 bases). This CDR3 is built from 12 residues. V lost 2 bases and J lost 10, with 10 bases in between. Germline CDR1 and CDR2: SGHRS and YFSETQ. The CDR3 loop is CASSFGAAEQFF. As DNA, the CDR3 is TGCGCCAGCAGCTTCGGAGCGGCGGAGCAGTTCTTC.